This T cell receptor (beta chain) emerged from a study of graft-versus-host responses after intestinal transplantation. The method was immunoSEQ multiplex PCR; TCRdb's version includes in-frame clones alone and lacks a portion of them. This table has approximately 100,000 clones, more than 75% appearing once. In its sample, this clone was seen a few times. The material was PBMCs, obtained 255 days after intestinal transplant. The sequence came from a human patient who received an intestinal transplant, so some T cells may come from the graft donor.

The DNA for the CDR3 is TGTGCCAGCAGCTTACTGGCAGGGCCCGACAATGAGCAGTTCTTC. Encoded protein: CASSLLAGPDNEQFF. The V call is TRBV7-3, the J call TRBJ2-1; weak D call: TRBD1 (5 bases). The CDR3 totals 15 residues. The V gene's germline CDR1 is SGHTA and CDR2 FQGTGA. The V gene lost 2 bases and the J gene lost 5 bases, with 13 bases spanning the gap.